These 13 T cell receptor beta chains share one sample of origin, sequenced in a study of PD-L1 blockade in urothelial cancer. Clones were read by immunoSEQ multiplex PCR, and TCRdb kept only the in-frame ones, dropping some. The sample lists some 51,000 clones; around 88% were seen once. Material: PBMCs, obtained around atezolizumab (anti-PD-L1) treatment. The receptors come from a man aged 60 to 75 with urothelial cancer.

The CDR3 protein is CASSPRGITEAFF. The CDR3 DNA reads TGTGCCAGCAGTCCCCGCGGGATCACTGAAGCTTTCTTT. This chain connects TRBV28 to TRBJ1-1, with D unresolved. This CDR3 contains 13 residues. The V end was cut by 5 bases, the J end by 4 bases, with 11 bases between. From germline, CDR1 is MDHEN and CDR2 SYDVKM.

The rearrangement joins TRBV7-9 to TRBJ1-1; 11 nucleotides line up with TRBD1. Germline V gene data show CDR1 as SEHNR and CDR2 as FQNEAQ (reference sequence). V lost 2 bases and J lost 9; bases outside the gene matches: 11. This CDR3 spans 16 amino acids. CDR3: CASSLNRGGDRGKAFF. In DNA, the CDR3 is TGTGCCAGCAGCTTAAATAGAGGGGGGGACAGGGGGAAAGCTTTCTTT.

V gene TRBV5-4 combines with J gene TRBJ2-1; D uncertain. This CDR3 contains 13 residues. CDR1 is SGHNT, CDR2 YYREEE, per germline (reference sequence). Trimming took 1 base from V and 2 from J, leaving 4 bases between them. Written as DNA, the CDR3 is TGTGCCAGCAGCTTGTACACCTACAATGAGCAGTTCTTC. Protein product: CASSLYTYNEQFF.

The CDR3 region has the DNA TGTGCCAGTAGTCAGGGACTTCAGCCCCAGCATTTT. Translating it yields CASSQGLQPQHF. V is TRBV19 and J is TRBJ1-5; D may be TRBD1 (5 bases). Looked up from germline, CDR1 is LNHDA and CDR2 is SQIVND (reference sequence). The V end was cut by 5 bases, the J end by 6 bases, with 8 bases between. CDR3 size: 12 residues.

The DNA for the CDR3 is TGTGCCAGCAGCCACGTGCGCTATCATAACTATGGCTACACCTTC. Translation: CASSHVRYHNYGYTF. The chain recombines TRBV5-8 with TRBJ1-2; D is unclear. The CDR3 has 15 residues. From germline, CDR1 is SGHTS and CDR2 YDEGEE. Trimming removed 4 bases from V and 1 base from J, with 14 bases in between.

The V gene is TRBV7-9, the J gene TRBJ1-1, with D perhaps TRBD1 (6 bases). V lost 2 bases and J lost 4, with 17 bases in between. From germline, CDR1 is SEHNR and CDR2 FQNEAQ (reference sequence). The CDR3 runs to 16 residues. The CDR3 DNA reads TGTGCCAGCAGCTTACTCCGAGCCGGGGGGCTCACTGAAGCTTTCTTT. Translated, it gives CASSLLRAGGLTEAFF.

V and J are TRBV5-1 and TRBJ1-1, with 8 bases that match TRBD1. V gave up 4 bases and J gave up 5 bases; unmatched junction bases: 13. Germline CDR1 is SGHRS and CDR2 is YFSETQ. This CDR3 has 16 amino acids. CDR3 sequence: CASSRGTGSSETEAFF. The CDR3 nucleotides read TGCGCCAGCAGCAGAGGGACAGGATCATCGGAGACTGAAGCTTTCTTT.

The rearrangement links TRBV7-2 to TRBJ2-3; perhaps TRBD2 as D (6 bases). Trimming left V 8 bases short and J 8 bases short, with 20 bases between. Per the germline V gene, CDR1 is SGHTA and CDR2 is FQGNSA. This CDR3 comprises 14 residues. The CDR3: CASLRGNQLGTQYF. CDR3 DNA: TGTGCCAGCCTTCGGGGGAACCAGCTCGGTACGCAGTATTTT.

This clone was picked up many times. This chain joins TRBV28 and TRBJ1-5; D is unresolved. The CDR3 extends over 12 amino acids. V was cut by 7 bases and J by 3 bases, with 7 bases left in between. Germline values: CDR1 MDHEN, CDR2 SYDVKM. CDR3 in DNA: TGTGCCAGCATCGCGGTCAATCAGCCCCAGCATTTT. Its protein is CASIAVNQPQHF.

The genes are TRBV6-6 and TRBJ2-7, with no clear D. CDR1 and CDR2 (germline): MNHNY, SVGAGI (reference sequence). The CDR3 runs 16 residues. Trimming removed 4 bases from V and 2 bases from J, with 18 bases in between. CDR3 nucleotide sequence: TGTGCCAGCAGTTCAAGTGGGCCATCCATTGCCTACGAGCAGTACTTC. It encodes CASSSSGPSIAYEQYF.

CDR3 sequence reads: CASSIGGASREAFF. The DNA for the CDR3 is TGTGCCAGCAGTATAGGAGGGGCATCGCGTGAAGCTTTCTTT. The gene calls are TRBV7-2 and TRBJ1-1; perhaps TRBD1 as D (5 bases). The CDR3 consists of 14 residues. Germline lookup yields CDR1 SGHTA and CDR2 FQGNSA. The V end lost 6 bases, the J end lost 7 bases, and 18 bases lay between the germline ends.

This chain uses TRBV18 with TRBJ2-7, with TRBD1 identical over 7 bases. Germline CDR1 reads KGHSH; CDR2 reads LQKENI. The CDR3 has 15 residues. With V trimmed by 2 bases and J by 4 bases, 8 bases remained unmatched. The CDR3 is CASSPRGGILYEQYF. CDR3 nucleotides: TGTGCCAGCTCACCAAGAGGGGGCATATTGTACGAGCAGTACTTC.

The V gene is TRBV11-2, the J gene TRBJ1-4; 11 nucleotides match TRBD1. Germline CDR1 reads SGHAT; CDR2 reads FQNNGV. This CDR3 is built from 13 residues. J was trimmed by 12 bases and V by 5 bases; bases with no gene match: 5. The CDR3 protein is CASSPDRGQELFF. The CDR3 DNA follows: TGTGCCAGCAGCCCGGACAGGGGGCAGGAACTGTTTTTT.